This T cell receptor beta chain came from a study of blood T cell repertoires in COVID-19 (dated by TCRdb to about 2020). Broadly, across the study: Samples from collaborators originated in the United States, Italy and Spain and spanned both the acute and convalescent phases of COVID-19. The prospective study material was composed of cDNA or gDNA derived from T cells, B-cell-depleted T cells, or PBMCs. Subjects who had been exposed to COVID-19, were actively infected with it, or had recovered from it provided the deeply sampled blood TCRbeta repertoires that made up the dataset. The repertoires were released in a freely available public database intended as a resource for research on the immune response to SARS-CoV-2. Samples came from the ongoing ImmuneRACE study (first 160 participants) plus 1,254 subjects from 6 global collaborators. Nearly every sample came with metadata listing a de-identified subject ID, COVID-19 status, age in years and sex. HLA class I and class II types, where available, came from metadata supplied by the sample provider rather than from assay-based typing. Results and caveats for the whole study, not just this receptor: The amount of clinical and demographic metadata varied by source and participant and was provided uncurated.

In the case of this clone: What this receptor recognizes is not known. Sequence at one end of the junction differs from germline and may be a read error.

Each collaborating institution followed its own protocols to collect whole blood in K2EDTA tubes. For TCRbeta analysis, collaborators shipped samples in one of three forms: frozen whole blood, isolated PBMCs, or DNA extracted from either of those sample types. The CDR3 spans 13 residues, from the cysteine through the phenylalanine. The read is trimmed to its CDR3 DNA, 39 bases read in frame from base 1. CDR1 SGHRS and CDR2 YFSETQ are derived from the germline V gene. The immunoSEQ Assay, a bias-controlled multiplex PCR, was used to amplify TCRbeta CDR3 regions from genomic DNA. As for how the authors treated the data: The number of nucleated cells in each sample was estimated by amplification of reference gene primers within the assay. Sequence reads were collapsed and filtered to measure the absolute abundance of every unique TCRbeta CDR3 rearrangement. For each sample, productive Simpson clonality was calculated as the square root of Simpson's diversity index over productive rearrangements. TCRdb's version of the immuneACCESS table is confined to in-frame rearrangements and falls short of the full clone set. An unresolved V gene accounts for under half of the shortfall where checked; the remainder is of unknown origin. V and J calls and clone size are copied from that table; D and trimming were computed from the DNA. This sample gives 80,000 to 100,000 clones in total; approximately 79% of them show up just once. 11% of the sample is held by the ten biggest clonotypes.

The sequence derives from a man in his 70s with active or convalescent COVID-19. The chain is encoded by TRBV5-1 joined to TRBJ2-2; the best D guess is TRBD1, with 5 bases matching. Input material: peripheral blood. This receptor has the CDR3 CAGSQGDTGELFF. Read as DNA, the sequence is TGCGCCGGCAGCCAGGGCGACACCGGGGAGCTGTTTTTT.